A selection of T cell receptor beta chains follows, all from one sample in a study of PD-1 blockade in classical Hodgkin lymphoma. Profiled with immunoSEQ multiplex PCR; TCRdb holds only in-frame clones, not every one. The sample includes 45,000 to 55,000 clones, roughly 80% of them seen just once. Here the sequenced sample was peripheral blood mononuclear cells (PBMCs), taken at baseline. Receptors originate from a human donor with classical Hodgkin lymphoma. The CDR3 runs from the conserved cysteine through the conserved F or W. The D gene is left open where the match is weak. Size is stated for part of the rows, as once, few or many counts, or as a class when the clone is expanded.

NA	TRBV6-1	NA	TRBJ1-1	TGTGCCAGCAGGGGGGGGAGTTGGACTGAAGCTTTCTTT	CASRGGSWTEAFF
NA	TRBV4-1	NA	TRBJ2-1	TGCGCCAGCAGCCTAGGCAGCTCCTACAATGAGCAGTTCTTC	CASSLGSSYNEQFF
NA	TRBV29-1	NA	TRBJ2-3	TGCAGCGTTGCTGAGGCTAGCACAGATACGCAGTATTTT	CSVAEASTDTQYF
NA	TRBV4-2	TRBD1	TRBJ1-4	TGTGCCAGCAGCCCCATCTCCGGGACAGGGAGTGAAAAACTGTTTTTT	CASSPISGTGSEKLFF
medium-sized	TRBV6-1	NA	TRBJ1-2	TGTGCCAGCAGTTCCATCGGCCCCGCTTGGAGTGGCTACACCTTC	CASSSIGPAWSGYTF
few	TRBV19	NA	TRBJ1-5	TGTGCCAGTAGCCCAGTGACAGGCGTGAATCAGCCCCAGCATTTT	CASSPVTGVNQPQHF
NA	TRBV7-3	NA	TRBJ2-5	TGTGCCAGCAGCTTATACCCCTCCGGGCAGGGGGAGACCCAGTACTTC	CASSLYPSGQGETQYF
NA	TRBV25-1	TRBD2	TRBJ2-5	TGTGCCAGCAGTGTGAGGATGAGCGGGAGGGCCCCAGAGACCCAGTACTTC	CASSVRMSGRAPETQYF
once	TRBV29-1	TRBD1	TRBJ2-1	TGCAGCGTTGAATTGAGACAGGGGCATGAGCAGTTCTTC	CSVELRQGHEQFF
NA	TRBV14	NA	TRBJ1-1	TGTGCCAGCTCTTCCCAAGGGAACACTGAAGCTTTCTTT	CASSSQGNTEAFF
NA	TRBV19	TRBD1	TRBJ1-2	TGTGCCAGTAGTATTACAGGGGGCAAGGAACGTGGCTACACCTTC	CASSITGGKERGYTF
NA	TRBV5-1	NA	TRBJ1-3	TGCGCCAGCAGCGAAGCAGCTGGAAACACCATATATTTT	CASSEAAGNTIYF
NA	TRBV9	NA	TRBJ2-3	TGTGCCAGCAGCGTAGCTATCGCAGATACGCAGTATTTT	CASSVAIADTQYF
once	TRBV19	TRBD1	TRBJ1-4	TGTGCCAGTATCCCGACAGGGGAGGCGGAAAAACTGTTTTTT	CASIPTGEAEKLFF
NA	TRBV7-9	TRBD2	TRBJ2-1	TGTGCCAGCAGCTCCGCTTGGATGGGGGAGGGGTCCTACAATGAGCAGTTCTTC	CASSSAWMGEGSYNEQFF
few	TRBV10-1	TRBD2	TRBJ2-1	TGCGCCAGCTATAGCGGGAGTGACCTGAATGAGCAGTTCTTC	CASYSGSDLNEQFF
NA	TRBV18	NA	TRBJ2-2	TGTGCCAGCTCACCACACCCGGACACCGGGGAGCTGTTTTTT	CASSPHPDTGELFF
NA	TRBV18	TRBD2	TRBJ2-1	TGTGCCAGCTCACCAAGGACTAGCGTGACTTACAATGAGCAGTTCTTC	CASSPRTSVTYNEQFF
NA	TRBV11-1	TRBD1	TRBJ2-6	TGTGCCAGCAGCTTGGTAGGCCTAGGGGGCGCTGGGGCCAACGTCCTGACTTTC	CASSLVGLGGAGANVLTF
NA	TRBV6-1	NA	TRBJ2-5	TGTGCCAGCAGTGAATTTTCACAGGGAATTTCCAGAGTAACCCAGTACTTC	CASSEFSQGISRVTQYF
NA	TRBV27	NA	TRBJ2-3	TGTGCCAGCAGTTTACTTGGGCTACTTAGGACTCCATCTAGCACAGATACGCAGTATTTT	CASSLLGLLRTPSSTDTQYF
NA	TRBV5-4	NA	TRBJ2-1	TGTGCCAGCAGCTTGGGAGGGGGGGCGTTCTACAATGAGCAGTTCTTC	CASSLGGGAFYNEQFF
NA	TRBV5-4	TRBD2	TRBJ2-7	TGTGCCAGCAGCAACCGGACTAGTGGCAGGCAGTACTTC	CASSNRTSGRQYF